This T cell receptor (beta chain) was identified in a study of T cell repertoires in cytomegalovirus infection. Study summary: Both recently identified HLA-C-restricted and well-studied HLA-B-restricted CMV epitopes were used in the study. Indications came from public TCR beta signatures; they pointed to CMV infection and to a matching HLA type.

TCRdb reprocessed the reads with MiXCR, giving one entry per CDR3 protein. Among about 160,000 distinct CDR3 sequences listed, about 20% were seen once. The study, taken as a whole, reports: There were carriers of CMV plus the relevant HLA, and cumulative public TCR beta family frequency identified them.

About this clonotype itself: Its antigen is currently unknown.

The sequence derives from a human donor in good health (CMV status not recorded). Some clones in this sample may be carry-over from other donors' samples. The material sequenced was CD8+ T cells from cultured PBMCs, taken from culture after CMV antigen stimulation.

CDR3 DNA sequence: TGTGCCAGCAGCCCCCGGGGGGGCTACACCGGGGAGCTGTTTTTT. This codes for CASSPRGGYTGELFF. The chain joins TRBV7-9 to TRBJ2-2, with TRBD2 identical over 8 bases. Germline CDR1 is SEHNR and CDR2 is FQNEAQ (reference sequence). V trimming: 5 bases; J trimming: 3 bases; junction bases outside the gene matches: 5. The CDR3 has 15 residues.